This T cell receptor (beta chain) appears in the sequencing data of a study of T and B cells in COVID-19 patients. Study as a whole: Blood was sampled from COVID-19 patients who were either actively infected or recovered. Of over 19 active-infection patients, 12 were critically ill with mechanical ventilation or extracorporeal membrane oxygenation. Study-level findings and limits: In COVID-19 patients, T cell receptor beta variable and joining gene use was reportedly strongly skewed. Clonality of TRB repertoires was high in active COVID-19; recovery brought above-healthy diversity and richness.

Multiplex PCR with BIOMED2 TRB-A/B primer pools amplified TRB rearrangements. Via MiXCR, TCRdb re-called the multiplex PCR reads, giving one row per CDR3 protein. Of thousands of distinct CDR3 sequences listed, about 33% were seen once; the top ten hold about 24%. The CDR3 runs to 19 residues. Trimming cost V 1 base and J 4 bases; bases outside gene matches: 11. Remarks on this clonotype: What it binds is unknown.

Each TRB amplification used about 250-550 ng of genomic DNA from blood. The rearrangement uses TRBV12-3 or TRBV12-4 and TRBJ2-1, with 12 bases aligning to TRBD2. Sequenced sample: blood. The sequence came from a human donor who had recovered from COVID-19. The chain's CDR3 is CASSLGPRLAGEGYNEQFF. The DNA of the CDR3 is TGTGCCAGCAGTTTAGGTCCCAGACTAGCGGGAGAGGGGTACAATGAGCAGTTCTTC.